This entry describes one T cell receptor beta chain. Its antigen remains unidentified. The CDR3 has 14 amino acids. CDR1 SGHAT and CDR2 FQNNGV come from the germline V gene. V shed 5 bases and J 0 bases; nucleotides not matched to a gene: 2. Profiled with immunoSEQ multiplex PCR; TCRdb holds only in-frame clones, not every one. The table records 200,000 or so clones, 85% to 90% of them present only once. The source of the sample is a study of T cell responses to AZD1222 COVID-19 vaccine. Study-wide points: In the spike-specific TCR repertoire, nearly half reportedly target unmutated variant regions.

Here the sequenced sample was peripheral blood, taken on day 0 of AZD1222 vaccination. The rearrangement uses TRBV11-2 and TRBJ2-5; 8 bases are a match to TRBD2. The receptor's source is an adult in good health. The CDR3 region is CASSRTSYQETQYF. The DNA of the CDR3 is TGTGCCAGCAGCCGGACTAGCTACCAAGAGACCCAGTACTTC.